The rows below give T cell receptor beta chains drawn from one sample of a study of blood T cell repertoires in COVID-19. Assay: immunoSEQ multiplex PCR; the TCRdb copy retains only in-frame clones and omits some. The table has 300,000 to 350,000 clones, 80% to 90% seen once. The sample was PBMCs or T cells enriched from blood (not recorded which). These receptors all come from a man aged 25-40 years who had recovered from COVID-19. The CDR3 runs from the conserved cysteine through the conserved F or W. D genes are given only for firm matches. Clone size appears in some rows only: once, few, many, or a class for an expanded clone.

j_gene | d_gene | abundance | v_gene | CDR3aa | CDR3nt
TRBJ1-3 | . | . | TRBV5-1 | CASSRNPPDSSGNTIYF | TGCGCCAGCAGCCGTAACCCACCGGACAGCTCTGGAAACACCATATATTTT
TRBJ1-2 | . | . | TRBV3-1/TRBV3-2 | CASSQETTNYGYTF | TGTGCCAGCAGCCAAGAGACAACTAACTATGGCTACACCTTC
TRBJ2-1 | . | . | TRBV18 | CASSPAGPTTSSYNEQFF | TGTGCCAGCTCACCAGCAGGACCGACCACTAGCTCCTACAATGAGCAGTTCTTC
TRBJ2-7 | . | . | TRBV5-5 | CASSMDPRYEQYF | TGTGCCAGCAGCATGGATCCCCGCTACGAGCAGTACTTC
TRBJ2-3 | TRBD2 | . | TRBV7-2 | CASSLVRGGYRSTDTQYF | TGTGCCAGCAGCTTAGTACGGGGGGGCTATAGAAGCACAGATACGCAGTATTTT
TRBJ1-5 | . | . | TRBV2 | CASSYVIGNQPQHF | TGTGCCAGCAGTTATGTTATAGGCAATCAGCCCCAGCATTTT
TRBJ2-1 | TRBD2 | . | TRBV18 | CASSSGLAGVEQFF | TGTGCCAGCTCATCTGGACTAGCGGGGGTCGAGCAGTTCTTC
TRBJ2-3 | TRBD1 | . | TRBV15 | CATSKTGPASTDTQYF | TGTGCCACCAGCAAGACAGGGCCAGCGAGCACAGATACGCAGTATTTT
TRBJ1-6 | TRBD1 | . | TRBV7-8 | CASSSPGQGWTPLHF | TGTGCCAGCAGCTCTCCGGGACAGGGTTGGACACCCCTCCACTTT
TRBJ2-1 | TRBD2 | . | TRBV27 | CASRHDSGGAAYNEQFF | TGTGCCAGCAGGCATGATAGCGGGGGGGCTGCCTACAATGAGCAGTTCTTC
TRBJ2-7 | . | . | TRBV28 | CASSLMGGTYEQYF | TGTGCCAGCAGTTTAATGGGGGGAACCTACGAGCAGTACTTC
TRBJ1-1 | . | . | TRBV6-5 | CASSYTRGNTEAFF | TGTGCCAGCAGTTACACTAGAGGGAACACTGAAGCTTTCTTT
TRBJ2-7 | TRBD2 | once | TRBV5-5 | CASSIAAGEAYEQYF | TGTGCCAGCAGTATCGCAGCGGGAGAAGCTTACGAGCAGTACTTC
TRBJ1-1 | . | . | TRBV28 | CASSGMDSNTEAFF | TGTGCCAGCAGTGGAATGGACAGCAACACTGAAGCTTTCTTT
TRBJ1-1 | . | few | TRBV11-3 | CASSRENTEAFF | TGTGCCAGCTCCAGGGAGAACACTGAAGCTTTCTTT
TRBJ1-5 | TRBD1 | . | TRBV10-2 | CASSDDRGSQPQHF | TGCGCCAGCAGTGACGACAGGGGGAGTCAGCCCCAGCATTTT
TRBJ1-3 | TRBD1 | . | TRBV6-5 | CASSYSTGEGNTIYF | TGTGCCAGCAGTTACTCTACAGGGGAAGGAAACACCATATATTTT
TRBJ2-7 | . | . | TRBV2 | CATKRGGPSSYEQYF | TGTGCCACGAAAAGGGGGGGCCCTAGCTCCTACGAGCAGTACTTC
TRBJ1-4 | . | . | TRBV7-9 | CASSLGQSNEKLFF | TGTGCCAGCAGCCTAGGACAGAGTAATGAAAAACTATTTTTT
TRBJ1-1 | . | once | TRBV7-2 | CASSFYSSEAFF | TGTGCCAGCAGCTTTTACTCGAGTGAAGCTTTCTTT
TRBJ1-4 | . | few | TRBV7-9 | CASSTTGNEKLFF | TGTGCCAGCAGCACCACAGGGAATGAAAAACTGTTTTTT
TRBJ2-1 | TRBD2 | . | TRBV28 | CASSRTSGGVYNEQFF | TGTGCCAGCAGTCGGACTAGCGGGGGGGTTTACAATGAGCAGTTCTTC
TRBJ1-2 | TRBD1 | . | TRBV7-9 | CASSGRRTGSYGYTF | TGTGCCAGCAGCGGACGACGGACAGGCTCCTATGGCTACACCTTC
TRBJ2-1 | TRBD2 | . | TRBV5-1 | CASSLRTSGLPMDEQFF | TGCGCCAGCAGCTTGAGGACTAGCGGGCTACCGATGGATGAGCAGTTCTTC
TRBJ2-7 | . | once | TRBV5-1 | CASSLVADYEQYF | TGCGCCAGCAGCTTGGTGGCGGATTACGAGCAGTACTTC
TRBJ2-2 | . | . | TRBV5-5 | CASRYKTGELFF | TGTGCCAGCAGGTACAAGACCGGGGAGCTGTTTTTT
TRBJ2-3 | TRBD1 | . | TRBV30 | CACAGQGKTDTQYF | TGTGCCTGTGCAGGACAGGGGAAGACAGATACGCAGTATTTT
TRBJ1-3 | . | . | TRBV28 | CASSYGGGSGNTIYF | TGTGCCAGCAGTTATGGGGGGGGGTCTGGAAACACCATATATTTT
TRBJ2-5 | TRBD1 | . | TRBV5-1 | CASSETGDETQYF | TGCGCCAGCAGCGAGACAGGGGATGAGACCCAGTACTTC
TRBJ1-5 | TRBD1 | . | TRBV28 | CASSFFGQGNQPQHF | TGTGCCAGCAGTTTCTTCGGACAGGGCAATCAGCCCCAGCATTTT
TRBJ1-2 | TRBD1 | . | TRBV9 | CASSVEALGGGDGYTF | TGTGCCAGCAGCGTAGAAGCCCTCGGAGGGGGCGATGGCTACACCTTC
TRBJ1-1 | TRBD1 | once | TRBV30 | CALMTGAVTEAFF | TGTGCCTTAATGACAGGGGCGGTCACTGAAGCTTTCTTT
TRBJ2-7 | TRBD1 | . | TRBV9 | CASSVADRGYEQYF | TGTGCCAGCAGCGTAGCGGACAGGGGATACGAGCAGTACTTC
TRBJ2-7 | TRBD1 | once | TRBV11-2 | CASSYGTGLSYEQYF | TGTGCCAGCAGTTACGGGACAGGGCTCTCCTACGAGCAGTACTTC
TRBJ2-3 | TRBD1 | . | TRBV7-6 | CASSVSDRGRDTQYF | TGTGCCAGCAGCGTCTCGGACAGGGGGCGAGATACGCAGTATTTT
TRBJ2-7 | TRBD2 | once | TRBV10-2 | CASLAGGAYEQYF | TGCGCCAGTCTAGCGGGGGGTGCCTACGAGCAGTACTTC
TRBJ1-1 | . | . | TRBV3-1/TRBV3-2 | CASSQEVGGGVNTEAFF | TGTGCCAGCAGCCAAGAAGTGGGGGGAGGGGTTAACACTGAAGCTTTCTTT
TRBJ1-1 | TRBD1 | . | TRBV27 | CASRTGLGTEAFF | TGTGCCAGCAGGACAGGGTTGGGCACTGAAGCTTTCTTT
TRBJ2-3 | TRBD2 | . | TRBV7-9 | CASSLGLAGGSSTDTQYF | TGTGCCAGCAGCTTAGGTCTAGCGGGGGGATCTAGCACAGATACGCAGTATTTT
TRBJ1-4 | . | . | TRBV28 | CASSLKGTNEKLFF | TGTGCCAGCAGTTTAAAGGGGACTAATGAAAAACTGTTTTTT
TRBJ1-6 | . | . | TRBV18 | CASREGVYSPLHF | TGTGCCAGTAGAGAGGGTGTATATTCACCCCTCCACTTT
TRBJ1-2 | . | . | TRBV5-5 | CASRPGGAPYGYTF | TGTGCCAGCCGCCCCGGCGGGGCTCCTTATGGCTACACCTTC
TRBJ2-4 | . | once | TRBV21-1 | CASNPGGEGKNIQYF | TGTGCCAGCAACCCAGGGGGCGAGGGCAAAAACATTCAGTACTTC
TRBJ1-6 | TRBD1 | . | TRBV19 | CASNKEGAANSPLHF | TGTGCCAGCAACAAGGAGGGGGCGGCGAATTCACCCCTCCACTTT